This is a list of T cell receptor beta chains from one sample in a study of T-cell reconstitution after alpha-beta-depleted transplantation in children. TCRdb re-derived calls from the PCR reads in MiXCR, one entry per CDR3 protein. Among a few hundred thousand distinct CDR3 sequences, approximately 16% were seen once, and the ten largest hold 3.3%. Sequencing used PBMCs from the stem cell graft donor, obtained from the stem cell graft. Every receptor here comes from a human donor who donated a stem cell graft to a child with acute lymphoblastic leukemia. CDR3s include the opening cysteine and the closing phenylalanine or tryptophan. The D gene is left open where the match is weak. Clone size appears in some rows only: once, few, many, or a class for an expanded clone.

j_call: TRBJ1-2
d_call: TRBD1
clone_size: -
v_call: TRBV20-1
cdr3_aa: CSAHNPERTGGGDYGYTF
cdr3_nt: TGCAGTGCTCACAACCCCGAAAGAACAGGGGGTGGAGACTATGGCTACACCTTC

j_call: TRBJ2-5
d_call: -
clone_size: few
v_call: TRBV15
cdr3_aa: CATSRDTGGETQYF
cdr3_nt: TGTGCCACCAGCAGGGATACAGGAGGCGAGACCCAGTACTTC

j_call: TRBJ2-3
d_call: -
clone_size: many
v_call: TRBV20-1
cdr3_aa: CSAYSPPLGADTQYF
cdr3_nt: TGCAGTGCTTACTCGCCACCGTTGGGGGCAGATACGCAGTATTTT

j_call: TRBJ2-7
d_call: TRBD2
clone_size: -
v_call: TRBV12-3/TRBV12-4
cdr3_aa: CASSRTSRSYEQYF
cdr3_nt: TGTGCCAGCAGTCGGACTAGCAGGTCCTACGAGCAGTACTTC

j_call: TRBJ1-5
d_call: -
clone_size: -
v_call: TRBV12-3/TRBV12-4
cdr3_aa: CASSLVGTPINQPQHF
cdr3_nt: TGTGCCAGCAGTTTAGTCGGGACACCAATCAATCAGCCCCAGCATTTT

j_call: TRBJ2-7
d_call: -
clone_size: few
v_call: TRBV19
cdr3_aa: CASSSGGDGYEQYF
cdr3_nt: TGTGCCAGTAGTTCTGGCGGAGATGGCTACGAGCAGTACTTC

j_call: TRBJ2-7
d_call: TRBD2
clone_size: few
v_call: TRBV5-6
cdr3_aa: CASSWQGGGRAEEQYF
cdr3_nt: TGTGCCAGCAGCTGGCAAGGCGGCGGGAGGGCGGAGGAGCAGTACTTC

j_call: TRBJ2-1
d_call: -
clone_size: -
v_call: TRBV29-1
cdr3_aa: CSVTALGQFF
cdr3_nt: TGCAGCGTAACGGCCTTGGGGCAGTTCTTC

j_call: TRBJ1-1
d_call: -
clone_size: -
v_call: TRBV20-1
cdr3_aa: CSASEGTPEAFF
cdr3_nt: TGCAGTGCTAGTGAAGGGACACCCGAAGCTTTCTTT

j_call: TRBJ1-2
d_call: -
clone_size: few
v_call: TRBV15
cdr3_aa: CATSRSGLRDRGYTF
cdr3_nt: TGTGCCACCAGCAGATCAGGGTTAAGAGACCGGGGCTACACCTTC

j_call: TRBJ2-7
d_call: TRBD2
clone_size: few
v_call: TRBV5-1
cdr3_aa: CASSLFSTSGNYEQYF
cdr3_nt: TGCGCCAGCAGCCTCTTCTCCACTAGCGGGAACTACGAGCAGTACTTC

j_call: TRBJ1-2
d_call: -
clone_size: many
v_call: TRBV12-3/TRBV12-4
cdr3_aa: CASSLFPYGYTF
cdr3_nt: TGTGCCAGCAGTTTATTTCCCTATGGCTACACCTTC

j_call: TRBJ2-5
d_call: -
clone_size: -
v_call: TRBV29-1
cdr3_aa: CSVALFALAPQETQYF
cdr3_nt: TGCAGCGTTGCACTTTTTGCACTAGCACCCCAAGAGACCCAGTACTTC

j_call: TRBJ2-5
d_call: -
clone_size: -
v_call: TRBV6-6
cdr3_aa: CASSYAETQYF
cdr3_nt: TGTGCCAGCAGTTACGCAGAGACCCAGTACTTC

j_call: TRBJ2-7
d_call: -
clone_size: few
v_call: TRBV10-3
cdr3_aa: CAISESMGAYSYEQYF
cdr3_nt: TGTGCCATCAGTGAGTCGATGGGAGCGTACTCCTACGAGCAGTACTTC

j_call: TRBJ2-1
d_call: TRBD2
clone_size: few
v_call: TRBV10-3
cdr3_aa: CAISEMAGGQDEQFF
cdr3_nt: TGTGCCATCAGTGAGATGGCGGGAGGGCAGGATGAGCAGTTCTTC

j_call: TRBJ2-7
d_call: -
clone_size: few
v_call: TRBV7-8
cdr3_aa: CASSTSRDRTYEQYF
cdr3_nt: TGTGCCAGCAGTACTAGCCGGGACAGAACCTACGAGCAGTACTTC

j_call: TRBJ2-7
d_call: TRBD2
clone_size: few
v_call: TRBV27
cdr3_aa: CASSLIGLAAYEQYF
cdr3_nt: TGTGCCAGCAGTTTAATAGGACTAGCGGCCTACGAGCAGTACTTC

j_call: TRBJ2-7
d_call: -
clone_size: -
v_call: TRBV7-2
cdr3_aa: CASSLADGPIYEQYF
cdr3_nt: TGTGCCAGCAGCTTAGCGGATGGACCGATCTACGAGCAGTACTTC

j_call: TRBJ2-1
d_call: TRBD2
clone_size: few
v_call: TRBV7-3
cdr3_aa: CASSLGTSGRVYNEQFF
cdr3_nt: TGTGCCAGCAGCCTGGGGACTAGCGGGAGGGTATACAATGAGCAGTTCTTC

j_call: TRBJ2-5
d_call: TRBD2
clone_size: -
v_call: TRBV20-1
cdr3_aa: CSASMGLGFVGEYF
cdr3_nt: TGCAGTGCTAGTATGGGACTAGGGTTCGTGGGGGAGTACTTC

j_call: TRBJ1-3
d_call: -
clone_size: -
v_call: TRBV12-3/TRBV12-4
cdr3_aa: CASSLQTSGGNTIYF
cdr3_nt: TGTGCCAGCAGTTTGCAAACCTCCGGTGGAAACACCATATATTTT

j_call: TRBJ2-7
d_call: -
clone_size: few
v_call: TRBV9
cdr3_aa: CASSSPRGPPSHEQYF
cdr3_nt: TGTGCCAGCAGCTCCCCCCGAGGGCCGCCGTCCCACGAGCAGTACTTC

j_call: TRBJ1-1
d_call: -
clone_size: few
v_call: TRBV6-1
cdr3_aa: CASSEENGYSEAFF
cdr3_nt: TGTGCCAGCAGTGAAGAAAACGGTTACTCTGAAGCTTTCTTT

j_call: TRBJ2-2
d_call: TRBD2
clone_size: few
v_call: TRBV4-1
cdr3_aa: CAARGLAGAGELFF
cdr3_nt: TGCGCCGCCCGAGGACTAGCGGGAGCCGGGGAGCTGTTTTTT